This T cell receptor (beta chain) was recovered during a study of blood T cells in healthy people across ages. As to this clonotype: Its cognate antigen is unknown.

Findings and limits, study-wide: Changes seen in expanded clonotypes were possibly confounded by donor CMV status left unknown.

PCR was performed a second time for about 7 to 11 cycles using a sample-barcoded 5' primer and a J-beta primer mix. In TCRdb, the 5' RACE reads were re-called with MiXCR into one record per CDR3 protein. The sample lists approximately 690,000 distinct CDR3 sequences, roughly 50% seen once, with approximately 40% in the top ten. Germline V gene lookup returns CDR1 SQVTM and CDR2 ANQGSEA. The CDR3 runs to 13 residues. Sequenced: blood. V is TRBV29-1 and J is TRBJ2-1, with 7 bases matching TRBD2. The source of this sequence is a man between 60 and 75 years old in good health. The CDR3 protein is CSAHRDYFYEQFF. Written as DNA, the CDR3 is TGCAGTGCTCACCGGGACTACTTCTATGAGCAGTTCTTC.